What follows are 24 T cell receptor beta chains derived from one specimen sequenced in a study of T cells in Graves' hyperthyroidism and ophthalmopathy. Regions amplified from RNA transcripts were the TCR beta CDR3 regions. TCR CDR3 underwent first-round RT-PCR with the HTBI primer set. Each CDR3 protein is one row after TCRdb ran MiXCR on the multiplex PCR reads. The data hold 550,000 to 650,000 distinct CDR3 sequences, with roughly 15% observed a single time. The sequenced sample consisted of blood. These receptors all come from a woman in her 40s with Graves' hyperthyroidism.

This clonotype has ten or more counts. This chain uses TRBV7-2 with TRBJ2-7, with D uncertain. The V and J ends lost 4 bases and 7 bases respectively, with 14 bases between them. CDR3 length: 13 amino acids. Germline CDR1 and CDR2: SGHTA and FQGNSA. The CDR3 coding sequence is TGTGCCAGCAGCTCGGTGGGTTCTTGGGAGCAGTACTTC. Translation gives CASSSVGSWEQYF.

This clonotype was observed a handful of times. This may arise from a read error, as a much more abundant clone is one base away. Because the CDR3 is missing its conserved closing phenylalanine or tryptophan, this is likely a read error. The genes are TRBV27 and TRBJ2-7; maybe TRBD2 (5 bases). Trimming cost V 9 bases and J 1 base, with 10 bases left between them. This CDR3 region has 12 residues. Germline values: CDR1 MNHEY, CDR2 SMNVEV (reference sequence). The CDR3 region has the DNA TGTGCCAGGAGGGCCGGTTCCTACGAGCAGTACCTC. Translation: CARRAGSYEQYL.

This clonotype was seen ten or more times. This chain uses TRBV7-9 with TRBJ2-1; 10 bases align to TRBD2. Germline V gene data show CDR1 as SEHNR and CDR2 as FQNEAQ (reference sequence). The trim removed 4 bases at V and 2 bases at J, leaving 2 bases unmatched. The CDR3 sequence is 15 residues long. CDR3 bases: TGTGCCAGCAGCTCTAGCGGGAGTCCCTACAATGAGCAGTTCTTC. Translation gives CASSSSGSPYNEQFF.

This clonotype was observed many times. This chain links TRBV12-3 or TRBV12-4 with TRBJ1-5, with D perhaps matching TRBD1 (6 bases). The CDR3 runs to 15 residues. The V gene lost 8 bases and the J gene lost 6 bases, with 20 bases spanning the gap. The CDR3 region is CASVLGQGTRQPQHF. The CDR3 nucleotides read TGTGCCAGCGTACTGGGGCAGGGGACCCGTCAGCCCCAGCATTTT.

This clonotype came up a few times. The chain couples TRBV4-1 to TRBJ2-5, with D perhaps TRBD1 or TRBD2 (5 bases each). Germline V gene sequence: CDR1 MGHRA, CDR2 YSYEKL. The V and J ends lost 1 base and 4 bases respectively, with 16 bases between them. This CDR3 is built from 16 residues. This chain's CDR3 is CASSQVIGSGGETQYF. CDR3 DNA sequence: TGCGCCAGCAGCCAAGTTATAGGGAGTGGGGGAGAGACCCAGTACTTC.

For the CDR3, the DNA is TGTGCCAGTAGTTGGACGGATGATAGCAATCAGCCCCAGCATTTT. It specifies CASSWTDDSNQPQHF. The chain recombines TRBV19 with TRBJ1-5; D is undetermined. Trimming took off 5 bases at V and 0 bases at J, with 11 bases between the two ends. Per germline, CDR1 LNHDA and CDR2 SQIVND (reference sequence). The length of the CDR3 is 15 residues.

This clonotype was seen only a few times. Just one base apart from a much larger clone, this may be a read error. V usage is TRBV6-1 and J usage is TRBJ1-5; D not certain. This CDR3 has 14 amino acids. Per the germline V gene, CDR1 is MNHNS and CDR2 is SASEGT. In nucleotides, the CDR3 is TGTGCCAGCAATGGCAGGCAACTCAATCAGCCCCGGCATTTT. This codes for CASNGRQLNQPRHF.

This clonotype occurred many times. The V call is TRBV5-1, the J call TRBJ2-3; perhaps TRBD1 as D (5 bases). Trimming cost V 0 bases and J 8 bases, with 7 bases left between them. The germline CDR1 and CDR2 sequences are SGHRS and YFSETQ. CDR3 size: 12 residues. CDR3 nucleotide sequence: TGCGCCAGCAGCTTGGAGGGGTCTACGCAGTATTTT. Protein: CASSLEGSTQYF.

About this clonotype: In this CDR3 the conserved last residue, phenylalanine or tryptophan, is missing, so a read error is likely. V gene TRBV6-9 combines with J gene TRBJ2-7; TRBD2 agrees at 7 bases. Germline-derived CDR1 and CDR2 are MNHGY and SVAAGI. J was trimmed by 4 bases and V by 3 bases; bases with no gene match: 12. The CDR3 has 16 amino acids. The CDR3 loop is CASSYGGSGVFYEQYL. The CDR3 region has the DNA TGTGCCAGCAGTTACGGCGGGAGTGGGGTCTTTTACGAGCAGTACCTC.

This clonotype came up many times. As DNA, the CDR3 is TGTGCCAGCAAATCCGGGACAGGAACCTATGGCTACACCTTC. This translates into CASKSGTGTYGYTF. This chain joins TRBV27 and TRBJ1-2; 8 nucleotides line up with TRBD1. Germline CDR1 is MNHEY and CDR2 is SMNVEV (reference sequence). The junction had 8 bases not matched to a gene; V was cut back by 7 bases and J by 4 bases. The CDR3 is 14 residues long.

The CDR3, as DNA: TGTGCCAGCAGCGTAGCAGCCTTCCCACCCCTCCACTTT. Its protein product is CASSVAAFPPLHF. The chain couples TRBV9 to TRBJ1-6, with D unclear. Trimming left V 0 bases short and J 11 bases short, with 9 bases between. This CDR3 is 13 amino acids long. CDR1 and CDR2 (germline): SGDLS, YYNGEE. Full variable domain (rest looked up from reference TRBV9 and TRBJ1-6): DSGVTQTPKHLITATGQRVTLRCSPRSGDLSVYWYQQSLDQGLQFLIQYYNGEERAKGNILERFSAQQFPDLHSELNLSSLELGDSALYFCASSVAAFPPLHFGNGTRLTVT.

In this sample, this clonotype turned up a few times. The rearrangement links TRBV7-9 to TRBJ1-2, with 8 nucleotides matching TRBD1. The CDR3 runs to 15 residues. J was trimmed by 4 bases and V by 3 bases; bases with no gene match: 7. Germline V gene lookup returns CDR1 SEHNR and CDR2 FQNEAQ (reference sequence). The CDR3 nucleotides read TGTGCCAGCAGCTTTACAGGGGGAGAAATCTATGGCTACACCTTC. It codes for CASSFTGGEIYGYTF.

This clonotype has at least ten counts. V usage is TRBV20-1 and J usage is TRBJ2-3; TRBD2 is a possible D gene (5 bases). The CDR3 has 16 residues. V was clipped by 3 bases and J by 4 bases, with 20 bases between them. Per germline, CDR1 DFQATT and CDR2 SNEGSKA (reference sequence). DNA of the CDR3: TGCAGTGCTAGGGTCGGGAACTCCTGGTTGGCAGATACGCAGTATTTT. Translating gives CSARVGNSWLADTQYF.

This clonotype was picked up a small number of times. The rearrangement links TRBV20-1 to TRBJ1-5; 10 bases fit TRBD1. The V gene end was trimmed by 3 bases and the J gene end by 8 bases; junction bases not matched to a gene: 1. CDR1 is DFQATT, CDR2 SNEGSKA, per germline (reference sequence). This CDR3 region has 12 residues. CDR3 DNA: TGCAGTGCTAGGACAGGGGGCGAGCCCCAGCATTTT. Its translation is CSARTGGEPQHF.

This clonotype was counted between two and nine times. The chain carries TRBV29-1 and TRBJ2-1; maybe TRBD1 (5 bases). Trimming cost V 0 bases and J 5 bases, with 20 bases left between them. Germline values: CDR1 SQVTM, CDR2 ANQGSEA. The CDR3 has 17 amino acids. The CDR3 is CSVEDGSRAGRHNEQFF. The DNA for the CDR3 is TGCAGCGTTGAAGATGGAAGCAGGGCTGGGCGGCACAATGAGCAGTTCTTC.

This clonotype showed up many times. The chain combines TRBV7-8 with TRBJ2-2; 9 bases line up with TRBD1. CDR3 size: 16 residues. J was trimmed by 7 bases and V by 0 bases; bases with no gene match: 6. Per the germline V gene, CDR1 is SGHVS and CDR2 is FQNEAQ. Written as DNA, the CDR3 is TGTGCCAGCAGCTTAGCGGACAGGGGCTTGGGCGGGGAGCTGTTTTTT. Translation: CASSLADRGLGGELFF.

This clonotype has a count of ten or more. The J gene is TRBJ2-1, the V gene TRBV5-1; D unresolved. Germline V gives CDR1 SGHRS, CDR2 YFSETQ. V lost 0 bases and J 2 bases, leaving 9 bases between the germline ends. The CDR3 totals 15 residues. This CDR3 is CASSLEPDTYNEQFF. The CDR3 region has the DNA TGCGCCAGCAGCTTGGAACCTGATACCTACAATGAGCAGTTCTTC.

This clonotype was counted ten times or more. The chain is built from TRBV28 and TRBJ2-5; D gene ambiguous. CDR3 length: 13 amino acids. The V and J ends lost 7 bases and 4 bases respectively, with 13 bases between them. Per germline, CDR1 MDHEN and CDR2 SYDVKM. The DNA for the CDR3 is TGTGCCAGCACCGCCCCAGACGGAGAGACCCAGTACTTC. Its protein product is CASTAPDGETQYF. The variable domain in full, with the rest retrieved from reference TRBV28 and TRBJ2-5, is DVKVTQSSRYLVKRTGEKVFLECVQDMDHENMFWYRQDPGLGLRLIYFSYDVKMKEKGDIPEGYSVSREKKERFSLILESASTNQTSMYLCASTAPDGETQYFGPGTRLLVL.

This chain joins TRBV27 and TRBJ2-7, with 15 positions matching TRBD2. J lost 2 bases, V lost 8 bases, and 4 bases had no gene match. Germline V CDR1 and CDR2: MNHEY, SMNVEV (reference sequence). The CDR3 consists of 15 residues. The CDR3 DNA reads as TGTGCCAGCCGGAGGACTAGCGGGAGGGCCTACGAGCAGTACTTC. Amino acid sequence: CASRRTSGRAYEQYF.

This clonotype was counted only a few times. The DNA for the CDR3 is TGTGCCAGCAGTTTACCCCGGAGGGGGATGTTCTTC. This translates into CASSLPRRGMFF. The chain joins TRBV27 to TRBJ2-1; the D call may be TRBD1 or TRBD2 (6 bases each). Germline CDR1 reads MNHEY; CDR2 reads SMNVEV (reference sequence). The CDR3 has 12 amino acids. Deletions cut 2 bases from V and 15 bases from J, with 14 bases between.

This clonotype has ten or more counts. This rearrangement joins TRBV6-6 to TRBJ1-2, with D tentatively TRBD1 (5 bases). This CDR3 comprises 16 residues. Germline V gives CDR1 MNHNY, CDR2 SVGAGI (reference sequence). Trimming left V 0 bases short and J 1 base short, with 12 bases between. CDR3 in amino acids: CASSYSHLQDNYGYTF. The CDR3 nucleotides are TGTGCCAGCAGTTACTCCCACCTACAGGATAACTATGGCTACACCTTC.

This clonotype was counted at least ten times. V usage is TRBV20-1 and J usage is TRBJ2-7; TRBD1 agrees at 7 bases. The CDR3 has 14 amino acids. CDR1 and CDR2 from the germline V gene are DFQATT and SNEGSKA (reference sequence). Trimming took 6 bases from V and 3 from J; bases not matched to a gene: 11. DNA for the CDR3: TGCAGTGCCCACAGGGGAGTCAGGGTCTACGAGCAGTACTTC. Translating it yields CSAHRGVRVYEQYF.

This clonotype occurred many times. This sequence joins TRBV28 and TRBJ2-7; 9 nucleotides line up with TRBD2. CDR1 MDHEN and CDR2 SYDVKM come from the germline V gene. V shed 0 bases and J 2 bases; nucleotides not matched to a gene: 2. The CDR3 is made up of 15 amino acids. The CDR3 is CASSLWREGTYEQYF. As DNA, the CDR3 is TGTGCCAGCAGTTTATGGCGGGAGGGGACCTACGAGCAGTACTTC.

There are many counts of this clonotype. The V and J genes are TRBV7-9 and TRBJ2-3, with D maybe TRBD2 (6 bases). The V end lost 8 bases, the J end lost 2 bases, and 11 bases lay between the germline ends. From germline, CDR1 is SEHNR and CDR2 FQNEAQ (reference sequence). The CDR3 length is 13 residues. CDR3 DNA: TGTGCCAGCTCGGAGGGAAACACAGATACGCAGTATTTT. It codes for CASSEGNTDTQYF.